The rows below give T cell receptor beta chains drawn from one sample of a study of Graves' ophthalmopathy and Graves' hyperthyroidism. Via MiXCR, TCRdb re-called the multiplex PCR reads, giving one row per CDR3 protein. The table records approximately 460,000 distinct CDR3 sequences, around 14% of them present only once. The sequenced sample was blood. The receptors stem from a woman aged 25 to 39 with Graves' ophthalmopathy. CDR3s include the opening cysteine and the closing phenylalanine or tryptophan. Fields, in order: J gene, D gene, clone size, V gene, CDR3 DNA, CDR3 protein. D genes are given only for firm matches. The size of a clone is reported for some rows only, either as once, few or many, or as a class for expanded clones.

>TRBJ1-1|TRBD1|.|TRBV30
TGTGCCTGGACTACCCAGGGGGCTCACCTCCTGAACACTGAAGCTTTCTTT
CAWTTQGAHLLNTEAFF
>TRBJ2-5|.|.|TRBV5-6
TGTGCCAGCACCCAGGGTAGGCGCCAGGAGACCCAGTACTTC
CASTQGRRQETQYF
>TRBJ2-7|TRBD2|.|TRBV12-3/TRBV12-4
TGTGCCAGCAGTTTCGGCGGGGGGGCCGCCGAGCAGTACTTC
CASSFGGGAAEQYF
>TRBJ2-7|.|many|TRBV27
TGTGCCAGCAGTTTAGTGGACGGCTACGAGCAGTACTTC
CASSLVDGYEQYF
>TRBJ2-7|TRBD2|many|TRBV30
TGTGCCTGGAGTGACTGGACTAGCGGATACGAGCAGTACTTC
CAWSDWTSGYEQYF
>TRBJ2-5|.|.|TRBV12-3/TRBV12-4
TGTGCCAGCAGTTTACCCCTCTTAGGGAGGGAGACCCAGTACTTC
CASSLPLLGRETQYF
>TRBJ1-2|TRBD1|many|TRBV12-5
TGTGCTAGTGGTCGGCAGACAGGGGCGATCTATGGCTACACCTTC
CASGRQTGAIYGYTF
>TRBJ1-1|.|.|TRBV19
TGTGCCAGTAGGGAGGGGAGGAACACTGAAGCTTTCTTT
CASREGRNTEAFF
>TRBJ2-7|TRBD2|few|TRBV3-1
TGTGCCAGCAGCCCTTTGATCCGGTCCACTAGCGGCTTATACGAGCAGTACTTC
CASSPLIRSTSGLYEQYF
>TRBJ2-2|TRBD1|many|TRBV12-3/TRBV12-4
TGTGCCAGCAGTTTCGGGACAGTGATCACCGGGGAGCTGTTTTTT
CASSFGTVITGELFF
>TRBJ2-7|.|many|TRBV20-1
TGCAGTGCTAGAGTGGGGGCGGGCGAGCAGTACTTC
CSARVGAGEQYF